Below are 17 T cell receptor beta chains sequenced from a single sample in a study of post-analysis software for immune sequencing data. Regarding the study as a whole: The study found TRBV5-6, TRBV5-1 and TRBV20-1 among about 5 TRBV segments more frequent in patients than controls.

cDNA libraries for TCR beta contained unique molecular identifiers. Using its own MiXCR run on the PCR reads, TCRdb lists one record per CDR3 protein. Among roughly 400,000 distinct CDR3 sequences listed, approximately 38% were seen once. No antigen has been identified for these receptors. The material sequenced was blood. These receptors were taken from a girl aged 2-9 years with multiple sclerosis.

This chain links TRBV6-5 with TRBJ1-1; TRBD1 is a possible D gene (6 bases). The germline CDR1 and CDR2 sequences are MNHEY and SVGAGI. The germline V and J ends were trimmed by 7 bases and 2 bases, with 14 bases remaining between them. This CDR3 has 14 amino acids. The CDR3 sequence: CASNRVGTNTEAFF. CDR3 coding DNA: TGTGCCAGCAACAGGGTGGGAACTAACACTGAAGCTTTCTTT.

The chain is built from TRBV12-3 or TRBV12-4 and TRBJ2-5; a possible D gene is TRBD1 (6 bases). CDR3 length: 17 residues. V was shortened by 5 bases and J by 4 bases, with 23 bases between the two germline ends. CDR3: CASSQLAGRGFGETQYF. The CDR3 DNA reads TGTGCCAGCAGTCAGCTCGCGGGCAGGGGATTCGGAGAGACCCAGTACTTC.

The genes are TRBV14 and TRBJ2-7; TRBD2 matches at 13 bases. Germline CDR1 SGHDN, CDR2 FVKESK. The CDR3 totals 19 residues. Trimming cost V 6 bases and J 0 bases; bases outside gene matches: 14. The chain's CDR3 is CASSKRGLAGWVISYEQYF. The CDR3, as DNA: TGTGCCAGCAGTAAAAGGGGACTAGCGGGATGGGTGATCTCCTACGAGCAGTACTTC.

CDR3 residues: CASSRDRGTSNYGYTF. In DNA form, the CDR3 reads TGTGCCAGCAGTCGGGACAGGGGGACTTCTAACTATGGCTACACCTTC. The V gene is TRBV6-5, the J gene TRBJ1-2, with 11 bases matching TRBD1. The V and J ends lost 5 bases and 0 bases, in that order; junction bases with no gene match: 5. Germline CDR1 and CDR2: MNHEY and SVGAGI. CDR3 size: 16 residues.

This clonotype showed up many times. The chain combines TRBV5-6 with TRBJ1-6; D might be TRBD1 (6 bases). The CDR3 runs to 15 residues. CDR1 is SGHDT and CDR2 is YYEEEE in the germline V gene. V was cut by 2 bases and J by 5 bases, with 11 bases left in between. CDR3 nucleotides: TGTGCCAGCAGCTTTTTGACAGGAGATAATTCACCCCTCCACTTT. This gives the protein CASSFLTGDNSPLHF.

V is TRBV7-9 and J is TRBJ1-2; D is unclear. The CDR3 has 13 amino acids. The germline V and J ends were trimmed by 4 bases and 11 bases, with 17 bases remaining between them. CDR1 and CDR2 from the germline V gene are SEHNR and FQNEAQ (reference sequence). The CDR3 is CASSSWFPGLYTF. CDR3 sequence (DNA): TGTGCCAGCAGCTCCTGGTTCCCAGGACTGTACACCTTC.

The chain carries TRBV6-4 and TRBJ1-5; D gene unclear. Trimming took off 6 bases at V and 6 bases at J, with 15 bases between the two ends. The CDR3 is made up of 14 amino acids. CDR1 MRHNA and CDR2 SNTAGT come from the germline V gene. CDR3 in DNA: TGTGCCAGCAGATCGGACGGCCGCGCTCAGCCCCAGCATTTT. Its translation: CASRSDGRAQPQHF.

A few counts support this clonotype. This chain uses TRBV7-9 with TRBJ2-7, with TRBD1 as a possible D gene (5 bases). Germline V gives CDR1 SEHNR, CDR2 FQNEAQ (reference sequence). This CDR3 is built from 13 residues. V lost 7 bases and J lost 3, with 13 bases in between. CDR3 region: CASTLDIGYEQYF. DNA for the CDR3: TGTGCCAGCACCCTGGACATTGGCTACGAGCAGTACTTC.

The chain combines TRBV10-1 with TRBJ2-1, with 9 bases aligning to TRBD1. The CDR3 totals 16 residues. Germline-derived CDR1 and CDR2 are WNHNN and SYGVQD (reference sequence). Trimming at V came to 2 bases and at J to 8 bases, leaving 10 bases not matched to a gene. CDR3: CASSEAGTGKWDEQFF. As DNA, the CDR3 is TGCGCCAGCAGTGAGGCCGGGACAGGGAAGTGGGATGAGCAGTTCTTC.

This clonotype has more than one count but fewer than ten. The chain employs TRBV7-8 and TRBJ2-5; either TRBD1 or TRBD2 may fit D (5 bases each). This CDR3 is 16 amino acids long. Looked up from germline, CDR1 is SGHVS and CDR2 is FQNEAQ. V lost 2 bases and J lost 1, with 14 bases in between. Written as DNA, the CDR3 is TGTGCCAGCAGCTTATCCGGGACGAGTGGCCAAGAGACCCAGTACTTC. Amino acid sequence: CASSLSGTSGQETQYF.

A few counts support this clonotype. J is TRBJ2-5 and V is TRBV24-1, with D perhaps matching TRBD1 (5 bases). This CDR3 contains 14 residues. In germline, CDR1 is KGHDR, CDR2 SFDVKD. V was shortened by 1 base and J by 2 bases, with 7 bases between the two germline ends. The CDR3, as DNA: TGTGCCACCAGTGATTTCCAGGGACAAGAGACCCAGTACTTC. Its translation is CATSDFQGQETQYF.

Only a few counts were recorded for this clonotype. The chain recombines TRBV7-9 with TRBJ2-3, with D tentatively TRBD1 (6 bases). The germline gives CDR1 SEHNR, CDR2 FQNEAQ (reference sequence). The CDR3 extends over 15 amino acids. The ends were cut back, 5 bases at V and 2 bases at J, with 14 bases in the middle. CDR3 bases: TGTGCCAGCAGCCCCAGGACAGTAAACACAGATACGCAGTATTTT. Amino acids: CASSPRTVNTDTQYF.

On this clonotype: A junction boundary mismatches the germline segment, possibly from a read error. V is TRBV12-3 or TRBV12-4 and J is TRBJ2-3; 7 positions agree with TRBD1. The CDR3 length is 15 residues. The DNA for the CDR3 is TGTGCCAGCAGTCAACAGGGGATGCGGTCAGATAGGCAGTATTTT. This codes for CASSQQGMRSDRQYF.

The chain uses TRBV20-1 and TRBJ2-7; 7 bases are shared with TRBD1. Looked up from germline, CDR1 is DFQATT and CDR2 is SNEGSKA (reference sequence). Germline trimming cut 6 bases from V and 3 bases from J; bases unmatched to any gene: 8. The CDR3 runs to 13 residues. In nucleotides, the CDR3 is TGCAGTGCCAAGACCGGGACAGACTACGAGCAGTACTTC. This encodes CSAKTGTDYEQYF.

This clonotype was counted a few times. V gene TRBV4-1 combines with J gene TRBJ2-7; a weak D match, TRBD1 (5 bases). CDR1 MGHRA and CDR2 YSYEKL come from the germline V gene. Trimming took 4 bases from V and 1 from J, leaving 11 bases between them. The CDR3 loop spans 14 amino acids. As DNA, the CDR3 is TGCGCCAGCAGCCGTCGGACAAGTTCCTACGAGCAGTACTTC. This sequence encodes CASSRRTSSYEQYF.

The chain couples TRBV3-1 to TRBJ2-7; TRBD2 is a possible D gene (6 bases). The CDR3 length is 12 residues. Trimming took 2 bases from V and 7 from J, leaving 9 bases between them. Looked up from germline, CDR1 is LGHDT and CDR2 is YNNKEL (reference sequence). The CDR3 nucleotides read TGTGCCAGCAGCCAACGCGGGGTGGAGCAGTACTTC. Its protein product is CASSQRGVEQYF.

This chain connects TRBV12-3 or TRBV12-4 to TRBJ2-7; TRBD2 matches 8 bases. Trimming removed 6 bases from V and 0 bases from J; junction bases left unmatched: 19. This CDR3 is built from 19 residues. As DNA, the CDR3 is TGTGCCAGCAGCCTAAGGTCTCCCTTGGGCGGGAGGTTCTCCTACGAGCAGTACTTC. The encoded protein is CASSLRSPLGGRFSYEQYF.